Listed below are T cell receptor beta chains from one sample, sequenced in a study of blood T cells in healthy people across ages. MiXCR was run by TCRdb on the 5' RACE reads, yielding one entry per CDR3 protein. The sample lists approximately 580,000 distinct CDR3 sequences, 20% to 30% occurring once. The data were also submitted as part of a second study, on T cells of mothers and their children.

The material sequenced was blood. These receptors all come from a boy aged 5-17 years in good health. CDR3s include the opening cysteine and the closing phenylalanine or tryptophan. A D gene is named only where the DNA matches it firmly. Size values are once, few and many counts, or a class for expanded clones, and some rows have none.

v_call,clone_size,j_call,d_call,cdr3_nt,cdr3_aa
TRBV12-3/TRBV12-4,few,TRBJ2-7,TRBD2,TGTGCCAGCAGCCTAGCCGGGAGGTATCTGTCCTACGAGCAGTACTTC,CASSLAGRYLSYEQYF
TRBV6-1,few,TRBJ1-4,-,TGTGCCAGCAGTGACCCGCGCGGGCCAGAGGGTGAAAAACTGTTTTTT,CASSDPRGPEGEKLFF
TRBV29-1,few,TRBJ2-3,-,TGCAGCGTTGAAGATTGGGATACGCAGTATTTT,CSVEDWDTQYF
TRBV4-1,-,TRBJ1-1,-,TGCGCCAGCAGCCCCCCCCTTAGGAGTGAAGCTTTCTTT,CASSPPLRSEAFF
TRBV5-1,-,TRBJ1-6,-,TGCGCCAGCAGCTTGGATCTGCAGGGGAATTCACCCCTCCACTTT,CASSLDLQGNSPLHF
TRBV4-1,few,TRBJ2-5,-,TGCGCCAGCAGCCATCAAAAAGGGCAGAACCAAGAGACCCAGTACTTC,CASSHQKGQNQETQYF
TRBV12-3/TRBV12-4,-,TRBJ1-4,TRBD1,TGTGCCAGCAGTCCAGGGACAGCACTTAATGAAAAACTGTTTTTT,CASSPGTALNEKLFF
TRBV20-1,-,TRBJ1-4,-,TGCAGTGCCCGCCACGGTATGAATAATGAAAAACTGTTTTTT,CSARHGMNNEKLFF
TRBV5-1,once,TRBJ2-5,-,TGCGCCAGCAGCTTGGTAACGCGGAAACAAGAGACCCAGTACTTC,CASSLVTRKQETQYF
TRBV4-3,-,TRBJ2-1,TRBD2,TGCGCCAGCAGCCAAGATTCACCCAGCGGGGAATACAATGAGCAGTTCTTC,CASSQDSPSGEYNEQFF
TRBV9,-,TRBJ2-5,TRBD1,TGTGCCAGCAGCGCCGGGACAGGATCAAAAGAGACCCAGTACTTC,CASSAGTGSKETQYF
TRBV12-3/TRBV12-4,few,TRBJ2-6,-,TGTGCCACCTCCTTATCTGGGGCCAACGTCCTGACTTTC,CATSLSGANVLTF
TRBV7-2,once,TRBJ2-5,TRBD1,TGTGCCAGCACCCACGGAAGGGGGACAGGGTTGTTGGAGACCCAGTACTTC,CASTHGRGTGLLETQYF
TRBV29-1,few,TRBJ2-5,-,TGCAGCCCTCTAGCTCTTTCGGAGACCCAGTACTTC,CSPLALSETQYF
TRBV27,-,TRBJ2-2,TRBD2,TGTGCCAGCAGTTTCCCTAGCGGGATTAAGGCCGGGGAGCTGTTTTTT,CASSFPSGIKAGELFF
TRBV7-2,few,TRBJ1-3,-,TGTGCCAGCAGCTTACGGGCGCGTCGCTCTGGAAACACCATATATTTT,CASSLRARRSGNTIYF
TRBV28,-,TRBJ2-7,TRBD2,TGTGCCAGCAGTCCGACTAGCGACACCTACGAGCAGTACTTC,CASSPTSDTYEQYF
TRBV12-3/TRBV12-4,-,TRBJ1-1,TRBD1,TGTGCCAGCAGTGACAGGGGAGCTTTCACTGAAGCTTTCTTT,CASSDRGAFTEAFF
TRBV28,-,TRBJ2-7,-,TGTGCCAGCAGTCTCTTCGGCGGCGGAGCCTACGAGCAGTACTTC,CASSLFGGGAYEQYF
TRBV28,few,TRBJ2-5,-,TGTGCCAGCAACGAAAGCGGACCCCAAGAGACCCAGTACTTC,CASNESGPQETQYF
TRBV7-2,-,TRBJ2-1,TRBD2,TGTGCCAGCAGCTTAGGAATCTCTAGCGGGGATAATGAGCAGTTCTTC,CASSLGISSGDNEQFF
TRBV5-1,few,TRBJ2-5,-,TGCGCCAGCAGCTTTACAGGGGGGGACCAAGAGACCCAGTACTTC,CASSFTGGDQETQYF
TRBV27,few,TRBJ2-1,-,TGTGCCAGCAGCGGGACTGACAATGAGCAGTTCTTC,CASSGTDNEQFF